This T cell receptor (beta chain) came from a study of OX40 agonist ivuxolimab in advanced cancers. Study overall: Hepatocellular carcinoma, melanoma, renal cell or head and neck cancer affected the dose-escalation patients.

Only one count was recorded for this clone. Germline V CDR1 and CDR2: LNHDA, SQIVND (reference sequence). V gave up 1 base and J gave up 5 bases, with 9 bases separating them. CDR3 length: 14 amino acids. Sequenced by immunoSEQ multiplex PCR; TCRdb stores in-frame clones only, minus some. Of tens of thousands of clones in the sample, roughly 85% were seen once. This TCR came from an adult with an advanced solid tumor such as melanoma, head and neck, liver or kidney cancer. V and J are TRBV19 and TRBJ2-1; no clear D. Sequencing used CD4+ or CD8+ T cells sorted from blood, obtained in a trial of the OX40 agonist ivuxolimab. The CDR3 spells CASSIGLENNEQFF. In DNA form, the CDR3 reads TGTGCCAGTAGTATAGGGCTAGAAAACAATGAGCAGTTCTTC.